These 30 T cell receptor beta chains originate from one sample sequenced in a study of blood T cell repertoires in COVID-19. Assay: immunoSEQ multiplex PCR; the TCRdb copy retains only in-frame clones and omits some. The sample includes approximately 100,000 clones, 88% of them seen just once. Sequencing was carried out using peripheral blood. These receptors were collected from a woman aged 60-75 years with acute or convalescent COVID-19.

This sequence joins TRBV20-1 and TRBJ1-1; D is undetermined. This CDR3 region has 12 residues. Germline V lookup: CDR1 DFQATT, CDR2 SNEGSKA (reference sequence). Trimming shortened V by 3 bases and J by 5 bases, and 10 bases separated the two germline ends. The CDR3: CSASVFGTEAFF. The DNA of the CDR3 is TGCAGTGCTAGTGTATTCGGGACTGAAGCTTTCTTT.

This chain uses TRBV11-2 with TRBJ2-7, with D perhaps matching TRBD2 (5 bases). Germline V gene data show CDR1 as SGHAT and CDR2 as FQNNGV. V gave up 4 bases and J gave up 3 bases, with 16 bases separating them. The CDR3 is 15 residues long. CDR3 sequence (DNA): TGTGCCAGCAGCTCGGGCGGTGGGAGTTACTACGAGCAGTACTTC. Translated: CASSSGGGSYYEQYF. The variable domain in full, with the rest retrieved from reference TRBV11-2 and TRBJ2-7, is EAGVAQSPRYKIIEKRQSVAFWCNPISGHATLYWYQQILGQGPKLLIQFQNNGVVDDSQLPKDRFSAERLKGVDSTLKIQPAKLEDSAVYLCASSSGGGSYYEQYFGPGTRLTVT.

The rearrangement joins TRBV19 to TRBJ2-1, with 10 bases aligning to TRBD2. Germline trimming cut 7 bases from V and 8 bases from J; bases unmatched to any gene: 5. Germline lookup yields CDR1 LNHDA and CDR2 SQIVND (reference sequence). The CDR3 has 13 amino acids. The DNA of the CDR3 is TGTGCCAGTACTCTAGCGGGAGTCGATGAGCAGTTCTTC. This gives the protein CASTLAGVDEQFF.

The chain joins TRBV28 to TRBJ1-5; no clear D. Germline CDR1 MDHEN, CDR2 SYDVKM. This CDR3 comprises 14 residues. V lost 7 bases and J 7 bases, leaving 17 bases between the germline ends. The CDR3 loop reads CASNNLEDRQPQHF. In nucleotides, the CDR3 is TGTGCCAGCAATAACCTGGAGGATCGGCAGCCCCAGCATTTT.

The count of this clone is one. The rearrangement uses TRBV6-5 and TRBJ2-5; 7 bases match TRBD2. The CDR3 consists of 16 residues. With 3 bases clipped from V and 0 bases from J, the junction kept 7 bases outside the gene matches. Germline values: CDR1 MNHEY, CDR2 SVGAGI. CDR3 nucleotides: TGTGCCAGCAGTTATGGGGCTAGCGGAAACCAAGAGACCCAGTACTTC. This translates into CASSYGASGNQETQYF.

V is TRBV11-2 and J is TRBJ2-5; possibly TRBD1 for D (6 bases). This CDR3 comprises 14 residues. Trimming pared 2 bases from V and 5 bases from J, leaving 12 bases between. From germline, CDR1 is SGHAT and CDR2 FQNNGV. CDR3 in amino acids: CASSLPNRVETQYF. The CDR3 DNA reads TGTGCCAGCAGCTTACCCAACAGGGTCGAGACCCAGTACTTC.

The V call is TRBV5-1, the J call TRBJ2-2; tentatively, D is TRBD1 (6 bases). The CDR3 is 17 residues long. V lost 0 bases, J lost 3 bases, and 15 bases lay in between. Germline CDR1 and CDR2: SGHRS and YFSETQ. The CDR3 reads CASSLVLAGDYTGELFF. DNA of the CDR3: TGCGCCAGCAGCTTGGTGTTGGCAGGGGATTACACCGGGGAGCTGTTTTTT.

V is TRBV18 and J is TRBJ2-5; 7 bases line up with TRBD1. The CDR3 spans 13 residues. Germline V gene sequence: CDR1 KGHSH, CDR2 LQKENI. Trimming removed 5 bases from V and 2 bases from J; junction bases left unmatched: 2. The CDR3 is CASSLGQQETQYF. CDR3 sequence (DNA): TGTGCCAGCTCATTGGGACAGCAAGAGACCCAGTACTTC.

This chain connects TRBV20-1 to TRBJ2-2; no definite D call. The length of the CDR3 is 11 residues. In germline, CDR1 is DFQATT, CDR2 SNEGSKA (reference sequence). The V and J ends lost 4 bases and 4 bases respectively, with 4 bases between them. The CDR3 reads CSATRTGELFF. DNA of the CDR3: TGCAGTGCTACCCGCACCGGGGAGCTGTTTTTT.

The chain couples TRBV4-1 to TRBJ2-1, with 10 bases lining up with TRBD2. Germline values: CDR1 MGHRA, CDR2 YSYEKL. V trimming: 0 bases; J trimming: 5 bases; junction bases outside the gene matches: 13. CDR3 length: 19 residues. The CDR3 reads CASSQDEVRPSGSHNEQFF. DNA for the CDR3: TGCGCCAGCAGCCAAGATGAGGTAAGGCCTAGCGGGAGCCACAATGAGCAGTTCTTC.

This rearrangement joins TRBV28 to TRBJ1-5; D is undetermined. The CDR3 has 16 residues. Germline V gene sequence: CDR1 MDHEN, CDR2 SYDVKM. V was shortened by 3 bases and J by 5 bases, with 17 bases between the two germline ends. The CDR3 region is CASSLAGGLFDQPQHF. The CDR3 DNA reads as TGTGCCAGCAGTTTGGCCGGTGGACTTTTCGATCAGCCCCAGCATTTT.

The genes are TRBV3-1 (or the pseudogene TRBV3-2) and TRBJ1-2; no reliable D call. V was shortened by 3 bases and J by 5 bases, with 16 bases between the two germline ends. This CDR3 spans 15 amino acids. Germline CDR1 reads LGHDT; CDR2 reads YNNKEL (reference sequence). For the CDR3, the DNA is TGTGCCAGCAGCCACAGAAGTCTCGCCCTTTATGGCTACACCTTC. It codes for CASSHRSLALYGYTF.

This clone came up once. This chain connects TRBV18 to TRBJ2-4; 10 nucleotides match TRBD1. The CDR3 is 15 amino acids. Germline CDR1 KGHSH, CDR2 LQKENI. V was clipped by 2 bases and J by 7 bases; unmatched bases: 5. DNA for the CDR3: TGTGCCAGCTCACCAACCCTGGACAGGGGGAACATTCAGTACTTC. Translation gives CASSPTLDRGNIQYF.

The CDR3 sequence is CASSLGGGNYGYTF. The CDR3 nucleotides read TGTGCCAGCAGCTTAGGGGGGGGGAACTATGGCTACACCTTC. The chain has TRBV7-2 and TRBJ1-2, with D possibly being TRBD1 (5 bases). The germline CDR1 and CDR2 sequences are SGHTA and FQGNSA. This CDR3 is 14 amino acids long. Trimming pared 1 base from V and 2 bases from J, leaving 8 bases between.

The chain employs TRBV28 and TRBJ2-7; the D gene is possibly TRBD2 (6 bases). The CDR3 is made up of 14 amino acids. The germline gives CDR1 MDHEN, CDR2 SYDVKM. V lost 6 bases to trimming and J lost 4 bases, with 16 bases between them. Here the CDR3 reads CASSLSGPVYEQYV. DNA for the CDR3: TGTGCCAGCAGCCTCAGCGGGCCAGTTTACGAGCAGTACGTC.

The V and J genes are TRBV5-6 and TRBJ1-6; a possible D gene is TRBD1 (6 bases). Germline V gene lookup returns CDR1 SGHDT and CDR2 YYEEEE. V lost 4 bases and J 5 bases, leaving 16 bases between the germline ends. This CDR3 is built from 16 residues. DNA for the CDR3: TGTGCCAGCAGCCCGAAGACAGGATCCCATAATTCACCCCTCCACTTT. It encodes CASSPKTGSHNSPLHF. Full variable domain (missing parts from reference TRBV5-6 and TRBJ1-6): DAGVTQSPTHLIKTRGQQVTLRCSPKSGHDTVSWYQQALGQGPQFIFQYYEEEERQRGNFPDRFSGHQFPNYSSELNVNALLLGDSALYLCASSPKTGSHNSPLHFGNGTRLTVT.

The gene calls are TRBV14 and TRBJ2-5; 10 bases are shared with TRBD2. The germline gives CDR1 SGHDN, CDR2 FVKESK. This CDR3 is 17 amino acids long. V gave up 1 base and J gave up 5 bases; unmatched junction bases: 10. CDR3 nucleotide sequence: TGTGCCAGCAGCCAAGGTTCGAGCGGGAGGGCCCGGGAGACCCAGTACTTC. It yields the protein CASSQGSSGRARETQYF.

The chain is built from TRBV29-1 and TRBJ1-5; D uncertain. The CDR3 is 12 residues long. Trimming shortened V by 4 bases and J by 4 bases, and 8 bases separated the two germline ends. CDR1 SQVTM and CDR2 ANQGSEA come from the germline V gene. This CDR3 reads CSVVSGNQPQHF. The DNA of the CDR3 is TGCAGCGTTGTATCCGGGAATCAGCCCCAGCATTTT.

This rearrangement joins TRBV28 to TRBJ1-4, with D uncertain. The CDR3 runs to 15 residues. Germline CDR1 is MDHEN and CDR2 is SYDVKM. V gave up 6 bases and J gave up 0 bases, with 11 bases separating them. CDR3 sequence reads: CASSPTPTTNEKLFF. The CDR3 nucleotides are TGTGCCAGCAGCCCGACACCTACAACTAATGAAAAACTGTTTTTT.

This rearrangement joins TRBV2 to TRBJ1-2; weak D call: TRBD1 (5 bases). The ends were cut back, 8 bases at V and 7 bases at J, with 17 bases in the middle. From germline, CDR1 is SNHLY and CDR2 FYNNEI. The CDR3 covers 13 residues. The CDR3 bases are TGTGCCAGCTTTATCAGGGAGGGCTCTGGCTACACCTTC. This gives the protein CASFIREGSGYTF.

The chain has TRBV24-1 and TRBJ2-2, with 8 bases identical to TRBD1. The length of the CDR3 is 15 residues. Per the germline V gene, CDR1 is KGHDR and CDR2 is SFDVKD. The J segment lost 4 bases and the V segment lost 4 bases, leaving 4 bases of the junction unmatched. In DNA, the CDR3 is TGTGCCACCAGTGAGGGGGGACAGGCCACCGGGGAGCTGTTTTTT. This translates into CATSEGGQATGELFF.

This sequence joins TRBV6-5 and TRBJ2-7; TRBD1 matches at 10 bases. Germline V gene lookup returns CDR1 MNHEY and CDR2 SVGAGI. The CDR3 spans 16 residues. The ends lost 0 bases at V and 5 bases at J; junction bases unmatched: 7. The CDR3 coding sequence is TGTGCCAGCAGTTACTCGAGGACAGGGGGAACCCACGAGCAGTACTTC. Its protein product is CASSYSRTGGTHEQYF.

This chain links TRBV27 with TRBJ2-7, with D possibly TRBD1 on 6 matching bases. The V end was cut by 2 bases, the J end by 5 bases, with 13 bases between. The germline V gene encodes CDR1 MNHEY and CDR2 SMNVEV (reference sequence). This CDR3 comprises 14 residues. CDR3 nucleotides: TGTGCCAGCAGTTTAATATCGACAGGACACGAGCAGTACTTC. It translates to CASSLISTGHEQYF.

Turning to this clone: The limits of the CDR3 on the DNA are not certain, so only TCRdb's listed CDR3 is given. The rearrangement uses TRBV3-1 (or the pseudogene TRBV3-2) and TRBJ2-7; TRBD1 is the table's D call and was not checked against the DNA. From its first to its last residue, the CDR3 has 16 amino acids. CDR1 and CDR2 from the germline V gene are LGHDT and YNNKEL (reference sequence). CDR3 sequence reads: CASSQDSGQGSYEQYF.

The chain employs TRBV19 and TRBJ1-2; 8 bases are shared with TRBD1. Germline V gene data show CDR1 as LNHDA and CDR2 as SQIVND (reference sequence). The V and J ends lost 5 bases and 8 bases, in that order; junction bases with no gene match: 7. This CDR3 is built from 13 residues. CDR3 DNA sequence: TGTGCCAGTAGTGCCCCCAGGGGGCTAGGCTACACCTTC. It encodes CASSAPRGLGYTF.

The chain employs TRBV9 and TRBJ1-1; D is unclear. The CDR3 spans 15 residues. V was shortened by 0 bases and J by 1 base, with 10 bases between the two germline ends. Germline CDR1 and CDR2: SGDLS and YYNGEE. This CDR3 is CASSVDQASNTEAFF. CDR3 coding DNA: TGTGCCAGCAGCGTAGACCAGGCCTCGAACACTGAAGCTTTCTTT.

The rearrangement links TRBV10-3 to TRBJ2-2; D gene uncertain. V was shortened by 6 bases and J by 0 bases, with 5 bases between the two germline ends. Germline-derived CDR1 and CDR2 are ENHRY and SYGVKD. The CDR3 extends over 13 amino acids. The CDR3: CAISSSNTGELFF. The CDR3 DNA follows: TGTGCCATCAGCTCGTCGAACACCGGGGAGCTGTTTTTT.

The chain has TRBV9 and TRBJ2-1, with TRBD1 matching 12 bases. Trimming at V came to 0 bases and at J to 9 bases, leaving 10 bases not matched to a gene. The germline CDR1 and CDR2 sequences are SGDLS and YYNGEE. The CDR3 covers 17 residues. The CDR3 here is CASSVAEGTGGFSEQFF. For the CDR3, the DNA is TGTGCCAGCAGCGTAGCTGAGGGGACAGGGGGCTTTAGTGAGCAGTTCTTC.

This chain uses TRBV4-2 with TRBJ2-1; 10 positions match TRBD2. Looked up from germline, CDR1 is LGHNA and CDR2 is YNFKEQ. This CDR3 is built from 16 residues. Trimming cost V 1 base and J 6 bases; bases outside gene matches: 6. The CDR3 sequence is CASSQGGASGSNEQFF. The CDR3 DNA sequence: TGTGCCAGCAGCCAAGGCGGGGCTAGCGGGAGCAATGAGCAGTTCTTC.

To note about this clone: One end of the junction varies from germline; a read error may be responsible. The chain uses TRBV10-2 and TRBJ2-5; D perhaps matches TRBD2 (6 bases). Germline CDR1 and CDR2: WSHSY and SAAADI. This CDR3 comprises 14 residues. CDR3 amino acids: CASSVSGVKETQYF. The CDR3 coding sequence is TGCGCCAGCAGTGTGTCGGGAGTTAAAGAAACCCAGTACTTC.